The 8 T cell receptor beta chains below come from one sample, sequenced in a study of metastatic and nonmetastatic thyroid tumors. No treatment of any kind had been given to any patient before thyroid surgery. TCRdb re-called clones from the PCR reads using MiXCR. The sample contains around 28,000 clones, 15% to 20% of which appear only once. Material: blood. The receptor source for this set is a female donor with papillary thyroid cancer or a benign thyroid nodule (not recorded which). Some clones in this sample may be carry-over from other donors' samples.

This clone has a handful of counts. The chain links TRBV9 to TRBJ2-5; 11 positions match TRBD2. This CDR3 is 15 amino acids long. CDR1 is SGDLS and CDR2 is YYNGEE in the germline V gene. Germline trimming cut 3 bases from V and 1 base from J; bases unmatched to any gene: 2. The CDR3 DNA reads as TGTGCCAGCAGCGGTAGCGGGGGGGCCCAAGAGACCCAGTACTTC. Protein product: CASSGSGGAQETQYF.

This clone was seen at least ten times. The rearrangement links TRBV5-1 to TRBJ1-6; possible D gene TRBD1, 5 bases. The germline V gene has CDR1 SGHRS and CDR2 YFSETQ. There are 15 residues in the CDR3. V dropped 4 bases and J dropped 5 bases, with 13 bases sitting between them. The CDR3 region is CASSGFGGNNSPLHF. The CDR3 DNA sequence: TGCGCCAGCAGCGGGTTCGGGGGTAATAATTCACCCCTCCACTTT. Full variable domain (missing parts from reference TRBV5-1 and TRBJ1-6): KAGVTQTPRYLIKTRGQQVTLSCSPISGHRSVSWYQQTPGQGLQFLFEYFSETQRNKGNFPGRFSGRQFSNSRSEMNVSTLELGDSALYLCASSGFGGNNSPLHFGNGTRLTVT.

The chain employs TRBV5-6 and TRBJ2-7, with D possibly TRBD2 on 6 matching bases. The CDR3 covers 13 residues. With 4 bases removed from V and 5 bases from J, the gap between germline ends came to 13 bases. The germline gives CDR1 SGHDT, CDR2 YYEEEE. The CDR3 loop is CASSPGALHEQYF. The CDR3 coding sequence is TGTGCCAGCAGCCCGGGAGCACTCCACGAGCAGTACTTC.

In this sample, this clone turned up many times. The V gene is TRBV29-1, the J gene TRBJ1-1; D gene ambiguous. CDR1 SQVTM and CDR2 ANQGSEA come from the germline V gene. The V gene lost 6 bases and the J gene lost 0 bases, with 11 bases spanning the gap. This CDR3 region has 13 residues. Here the CDR3 reads CSVVAGVNTEAFF. DNA of the CDR3: TGCAGCGTCGTCGCAGGCGTGAACACTGAAGCTTTCTTT.

In its sample, this clone was seen many times. The genes are TRBV20-1 and TRBJ2-7; D remains ambiguous. Germline-derived CDR1 and CDR2 are DFQATT and SNEGSKA (reference sequence). This CDR3 is built from 12 residues. The V and J ends lost 5 bases and 2 bases respectively, with 10 bases between them. The DNA for the CDR3 is TGCAGTGCTTCGACGGTTACCTACGAGCAGTACTTC. As protein: CSASTVTYEQYF.

There are many counts of this clone. The sample contains more than one DNA sequence encoding this CDR3. The chain uses TRBV7-9 and TRBJ2-5, with unresolved D. The V gene lost 5 bases and the J gene lost 1 base, with 14 bases spanning the gap. The germline V gene has CDR1 SEHNR and CDR2 FQNEAQ (reference sequence). The CDR3 extends over 15 amino acids. The CDR3 here is CASSPPGARQETQYF. The CDR3 DNA is TGTGCCAGCAGCCCCCCCGGCGCACGCCAAGAGACCCAGTACTTC.

This rearrangement joins TRBV5-1 to TRBJ2-6; a possible D gene is TRBD2 (6 bases). V lost 7 bases, J lost 0 bases, and 17 bases lay in between. Germline assignment: CDR1 SGHRS and CDR2 YFSETQ. CDR3 size: 17 residues. In DNA, the CDR3 is TGCGCCAGCCGCCGATCGGGAGCGCTCTCTGGGGCCAACGTCCTGACTTTC. Protein product: CASRRSGALSGANVLTF.

A few counts support this clone. Sequence at one end of the junction differs from germline and may be a read error. V gene TRBV27 combines with J gene TRBJ1-4; D gene unclear. The CDR3 loop spans 14 amino acids. Germline CDR1 reads MNHEY; CDR2 reads SMNVEV (reference sequence). Here the CDR3 DNA reads TGTGTCAGCAGTTTGTCAGCTAGCAATGAAAAACTGTTTTTC. Its protein is CVSSLSASNEKLFF.